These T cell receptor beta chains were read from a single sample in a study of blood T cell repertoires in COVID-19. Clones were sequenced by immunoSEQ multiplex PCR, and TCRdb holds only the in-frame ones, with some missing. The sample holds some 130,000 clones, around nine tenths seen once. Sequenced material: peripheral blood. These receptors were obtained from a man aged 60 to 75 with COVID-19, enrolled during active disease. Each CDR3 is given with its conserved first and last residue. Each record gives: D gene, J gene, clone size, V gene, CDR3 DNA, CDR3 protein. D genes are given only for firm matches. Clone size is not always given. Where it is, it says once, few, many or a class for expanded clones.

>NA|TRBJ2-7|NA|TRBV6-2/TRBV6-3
TGTGCCAGCAGTTACGGCCGGGACTACGAGCAGTACTTC
CASSYGRDYEQYF
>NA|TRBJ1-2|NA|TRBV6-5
TGTGCCAGTGCTGAGAGGTCAGGGGGCTACACCTTC
CASAERSGGYTF
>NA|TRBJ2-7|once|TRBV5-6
TGTGCCAGCAGCCTTAGGGGTCACTACGAGCAGTACTTC
CASSLRGHYEQYF
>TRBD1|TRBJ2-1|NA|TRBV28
TGTGCCAGCAGTTCCTGGGACAGCGAGCAGTTCTTC
CASSSWDSEQFF
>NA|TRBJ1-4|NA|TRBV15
TGTGCCACCAGCAGGATTACGGGGGGTGAAAAACTGTTTTTT
CATSRITGGEKLFF
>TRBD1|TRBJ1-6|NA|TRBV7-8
TGTGCCAGCAGCTTCGGGACAGGGGATGGATCACCCCTCCACTTT
CASSFGTGDGSPLHF
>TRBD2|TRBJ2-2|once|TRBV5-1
TGCGCCAGCAGCTTCCTACTGACTAGCTCCGGGGAGCTGTTTTTT
CASSFLLTSSGELFF
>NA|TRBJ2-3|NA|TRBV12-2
TGTGCAAGTCGCCGGCAGACGGACTCTAGCACAGATACGCAGTATTTT
CASRRQTDSSTDTQYF
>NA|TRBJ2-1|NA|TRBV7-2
TGTGCCAGCAGCTACTTATACAATGAGCAGTTCTTC
CASSYLYNEQFF
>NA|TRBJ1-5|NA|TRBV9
TGTGCCAGCAGCCCAGAGGGAGGGTATCAGCCCCAGCATTTT
CASSPEGGYQPQHF
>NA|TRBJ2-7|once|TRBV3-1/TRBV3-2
TGTGCCAGCAGCCAAGACAGCTACGAGCAGTACTTC
CASSQDSYEQYF
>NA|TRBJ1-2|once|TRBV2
TGTGCCAGCAGTGATCCCCCAATCGCAGTTTGGGGCTACACCTTC
CASSDPPIAVWGYTF
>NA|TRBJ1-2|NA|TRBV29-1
TGCAGCGTCAGAGGAGTGGGAGACTACACCTTC
CSVRGVGDYTF
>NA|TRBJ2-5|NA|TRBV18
TGTGCCAGCTCACTCCCAGGGAACGAAGAGACCCAGTACTTC
CASSLPGNEETQYF
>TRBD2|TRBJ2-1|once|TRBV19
TGTGCCAGTAGTATGGCTAGCGGGATCTACAATGAGCAGTTCTTC
CASSMASGIYNEQFF
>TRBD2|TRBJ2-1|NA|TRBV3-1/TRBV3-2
TGTGCCAGCAGCACCTTTCCAGCGGGAGTAGCATATGAGCAGTTCTTC
CASSTFPAGVAYEQFF
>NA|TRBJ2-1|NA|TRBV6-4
TGTGCCAGCAGTGACCAACAGGGTGTACCCTACAATGAGCAGTTCTTC
CASSDQQGVPYNEQFF
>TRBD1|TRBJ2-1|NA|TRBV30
TGTGCCTGGAGTGTGGTTCAGGGGGCAGGGGAGCAGTTCTTC
CAWSVVQGAGEQFF
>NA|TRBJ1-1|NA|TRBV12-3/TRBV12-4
TGTGCCAGCACCCCACTCAGGGGCACTGAAGCTTTCTTT
CASTPLRGTEAFF
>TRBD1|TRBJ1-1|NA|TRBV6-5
TGTGCCAGCAGGACAGGGATAGGGACTGAAGCTTTCTTT
CASRTGIGTEAFF
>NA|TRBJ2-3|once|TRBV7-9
TGTGCCAGCAGCTTAGGAGTCGGGGTAGGCGGCACAGATACGCAGTATTTT
CASSLGVGVGGTDTQYF
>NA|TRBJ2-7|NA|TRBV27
TGTGCCAGCAGATACAGGGGGCTGGTAGCGGGGATCTACGAGCAGTACTTC
CASRYRGLVAGIYEQYF
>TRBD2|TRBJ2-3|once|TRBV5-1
TGCGCCAGCTCCCCCCCCGTGCCTAGCGGGAGGTGGGGCACAGATACGCAGTATTTT
CASSPPVPSGRWGTDTQYF